These 15 T cell receptor beta chains originate from one sample sequenced in a study of long-term antiretroviral therapy in people with HIV. Survey-level resolution applied to immunoSEQ assay v3.0. Assay used: immunoSEQ multiplex PCR; TCRdb lists only in-frame clones, some missing. Among some 31,000 clones listed, about 95% were seen once. This sample comprised unsorted PBMCs, obtained 5.3 years after starting antiretroviral therapy. Receptors were obtained from a man aged 25-40 years with HIV.

This clone occurred a few times. This CDR3 reads CASRTHRWRGLIGELFF. CDR3 nucleotides: TGTGCCAGCAGGACCCATAGGTGGAGGGGGCTGATCGGGGAGCTGTTTTTT. V is TRBV7-2 and J is TRBJ2-2; D is perhaps TRBD1 (7 bases). Germline CDR1 and CDR2: SGHTA and FQGNSA. This CDR3 spans 17 amino acids. V shed 6 bases and J shed 7 bases, with 24 bases lying between them.

The chain has TRBV9 and TRBJ1-2, with D maybe TRBD1 (6 bases). The germline gives CDR1 SGDLS, CDR2 YYNGEE. There are 15 residues in the CDR3. The V end lost 4 bases, the J end lost 4 bases, and 17 bases lay between the germline ends. The DNA of the CDR3 is TGTGCCAGCAGCCCCATGACAGGCCGCGGCTATGGCTACACCTTC. Residues: CASSPMTGRGYGYTF.

The rearrangement links TRBV6-5 to TRBJ1-1; 9 bases line up with TRBD1. CDR1 and CDR2 (germline): MNHEY, SVGAGI. V shed 4 bases, J shed 5 bases, and the junction held 5 bases outside the gene matches. The CDR3 length is 14 residues. The DNA for the CDR3 is TGTGCCAGCAGTTCTGGACAGGGGACGACTGAAGCTTTCTTT. Translating gives CASSSGQGTTEAFF.

The rearrangement joins TRBV19 to TRBJ1-5; TRBD1 matches at 9 bases. This CDR3 contains 13 residues. Unmatched junction bases numbered 5, after V lost 11 bases and J lost 3 bases. CDR1 is LNHDA and CDR2 is SQIVND in the germline V gene (reference sequence). For the CDR3, the DNA is TGTGCCGGGGGACAGGGAGTCAATCAGCCCCAGCATTTT. Translation gives CAGGQGVNQPQHF.

The gene calls are TRBV29-1 and TRBJ1-2, with a tentative D call TRBD1 (6 bases). This CDR3 has 12 residues. Germline V gene sequence: CDR1 SQVTM, CDR2 ANQGSEA. This CDR3 is CMVIRGRYGYTF. DNA of the CDR3: TGCATGGTAATCAGGGGCCGCTATGGCTACACCTTC. The whole variable domain, filled in from reference TRBV29-1 and TRBJ1-2, reads SAVISQKPSRDICQRGTSLTIQCQVDSQVTMMFWYRQQPGQSLTLIATANQGSEATYESGFVIDKFPISRPNLTFSTLTVSNMSPEDSSIYLCMVIRGRYGYTFGSGTRLTVV.

The chain couples TRBV9 to TRBJ2-1, with a possible D match to TRBD2 (6 bases). V dropped 0 bases and J dropped 0 bases, with 10 bases sitting between them. Germline V lookup: CDR1 SGDLS, CDR2 YYNGEE. This CDR3 region has 16 residues. The DNA of the CDR3 is TGTGCCAGCAGCGTAGCTTACGGGAGCTCCTACAATGAGCAGTTCTTC. This gives the protein CASSVAYGSSYNEQFF.

This CDR3 is CASTYTATNEKLFF. The CDR3 bases are TGCGCCAGTACATACACTGCAACTAATGAAAAACTGTTTTTT. The chain joins TRBV5-1 to TRBJ1-4; D is unresolved. V was cut by 8 bases and J by 0 bases, with 11 bases left in between. The germline gives CDR1 SGHRS, CDR2 YFSETQ. The CDR3 has 14 amino acids.

This sequence joins TRBV29-1 and TRBJ1-2; D is ambiguous. Per the germline V gene, CDR1 is SQVTM and CDR2 is ANQGSEA. The V end was cut by 7 bases, the J end by 7 bases, with 13 bases between. CDR3 length equals 11 residues. Here the CDR3 reads CSAELQPGYTF. The DNA for the CDR3 is TGCAGCGCAGAGCTTCAGCCTGGCTACACCTTC.

This chain links TRBV4-1 with TRBJ2-7, with a tentative D call TRBD2 (7 bases). The CDR3 runs 16 residues. V was pared by 0 bases and J by 1 base, with 13 bases between. Germline loops: CDR1 MGHRA, CDR2 YSYEKL. The DNA for the CDR3 is TGCGCCAGCAGCCAAGAAGGGGGGGGAGGTTCCTACGAGCAGTACTTC. It encodes CASSQEGGGGSYEQYF.

V and J are TRBV29-1 and TRBJ1-1, with unresolved D. The germline V gene has CDR1 SQVTM and CDR2 ANQGSEA. The CDR3 is 15 amino acids. V dropped 5 bases and J dropped 5 bases, with 21 bases sitting between them. CDR3 nucleotide sequence: TGCAGCGTTAAATGGGGAGAGGGAGAGGTAACTGAAGCTTTCTTT. Translated, it gives CSVKWGEGEVTEAFF.

J is TRBJ2-7 and V is TRBV29-1; D unclear. The germline CDR1 and CDR2 sequences are SQVTM and ANQGSEA. V was trimmed by 0 bases and J by 2 bases, leaving 5 bases between them. The CDR3 sequence is 12 residues long. The CDR3 here is CSVEDGAYEQYF. The CDR3 region has the DNA TGCAGCGTTGAAGATGGAGCCTACGAGCAGTACTTC.

The chain uses TRBV6-5 and TRBJ1-5; weak D call: TRBD1 (6 bases). V was clipped by 8 bases and J by 4 bases, with 18 bases between them. Per the germline V gene, CDR1 is MNHEY and CDR2 is SVGAGI. The CDR3 runs to 15 residues. Written as DNA, the CDR3 is TGTGCCAGCCGATTCCGACAGGAGACTAATCAGCCCCAGCATTTT. Its protein is CASRFRQETNQPQHF.

Turning to this clone: This same CDR3 is encoded by further DNA sequences in the sample. The gene calls are TRBV4-1 and TRBJ2-5, with D possibly matching TRBD1 (6 bases). V gave up 4 bases and J gave up 5 bases, with 11 bases separating them. The CDR3 is made up of 13 amino acids. The germline gives CDR1 MGHRA, CDR2 YSYEKL. CDR3 DNA sequence: TGCGCCAGCAGCCCCGGGACACCGGAGACCCAGTACTTC. Translated: CASSPGTPETQYF.

V and J are TRBV5-5 and TRBJ1-4; 8 nucleotides align to TRBD1. CDR3 length equals 17 residues. Trimming removed 4 bases from V and 6 bases from J; junction bases left unmatched: 14. Germline V gene data show CDR1 as SGHKS and CDR2 as YYEKEE (reference sequence). CDR3 in DNA: TGTGCCAGCAGCGTGATGAGGACAGGGACTGGGGATGAAAAACTGTTTTTT. Protein: CASSVMRTGTGDEKLFF.

V and J are TRBV19 and TRBJ2-7; TRBD1 matches at 11 bases. CDR1 is LNHDA, CDR2 SQIVND, per germline (reference sequence). The V and J ends lost 6 bases and 7 bases, in that order; junction bases with no gene match: 11. The CDR3 consists of 15 residues. The CDR3 DNA follows: TGTGCCAGTAGGCGGGGACAGGGGGGCATTAATGAGCAGTACTTC. Translated, it gives CASRRGQGGINEQYF.